This entry lists 24 T cell receptor beta chains sequenced from one sample in a study of OX40 agonist ivuxolimab in advanced cancers. The assay was immunoSEQ multiplex PCR, and TCRdb's table has in-frame clones only and misses some. Among some 70,000 clones listed, around 80% were seen once. This specimen was CD4+ or CD8+ T cells sorted from blood, taken in a trial of the OX40 agonist ivuxolimab. The receptors were gathered from an adult with an advanced solid tumor such as melanoma, head and neck, liver or kidney cancer.

This chain links TRBV11-2 with TRBJ2-1; 8 bases map to TRBD2. Germline CDR1 SGHAT, CDR2 FQNNGV. V was clipped by 2 bases and J by 7 bases; unmatched bases: 7. CDR3 length equals 15 residues. The CDR3 region has the DNA TGTGCCAGCAGCTTATATCGAGCGGGGGTTAATGAGCAGTTCTTC. This translates into CASSLYRAGVNEQFF.

The chain joins TRBV9 to TRBJ2-7; 10 bases map to TRBD1. Per the germline V gene, CDR1 is SGDLS and CDR2 is YYNGEE. V gave up 4 bases and J gave up 2 bases; unmatched junction bases: 6. The CDR3 spans 15 residues. The CDR3 DNA sequence: TGTGCCAGCAGCACAGGACAGGGGGGACCCTACGAGCAGTACTTC. Translation gives CASSTGQGGPYEQYF.

The V call is TRBV5-1, the J call TRBJ1-4; D not resolved. Looked up from germline, CDR1 is SGHRS and CDR2 is YFSETQ. The CDR3 totals 15 residues. The V end was cut by 5 bases, the J end by 7 bases, with 18 bases between. CDR3 amino acids: CASSPRRVGSEKLFF. The CDR3 DNA follows: TGCGCCAGCAGTCCGCGGAGGGTTGGTAGTGAAAAACTGTTTTTT.

V and J are TRBV7-5 and TRBJ1-2. TRBV7-5 is assigned pseudogene status. This CDR3 has 18 amino acids. CDR3 coding DNA: TGTGTCAGAAGCTTAGAAAGGGTTCGGGATTTTACTCTCTATGGCTACACCTTC. Protein: CVRSLERVRDFTLYGYTF.

V usage is TRBV5-5 and J usage is TRBJ1-4, with 9 positions matching TRBD1. The J segment lost 8 bases and the V segment lost 0 bases, leaving 5 bases of the junction unmatched. CDR3 length: 15 residues. The germline CDR1 and CDR2 sequences are SGHKS and YYEKEE (reference sequence). The CDR3 nucleotides read TGTGCCAGCAGCTTGGCACAGGGGGCTCAGGAAAAACTGTTTTTT. Translating gives CASSLAQGAQEKLFF.

The gene calls are TRBV6-6 and TRBJ2-7; D gene unclear. Germline V gene sequence: CDR1 MNHNY, CDR2 SVGAGI (reference sequence). V shed 3 bases and J shed 6 bases, with 9 bases lying between them. The CDR3 sequence is 12 residues long. The CDR3 DNA follows: TGTGCCAGCAGTTATTCCGGTTTCGAGCAGTACTTC. It is translated as CASSYSGFEQYF.

The chain couples TRBV6-1 to TRBJ2-5; 9 nucleotides agree with TRBD1. Losses at the gene ends were 3 bases for V and 7 bases for J; bases not matched to a gene: 3. The CDR3 covers 13 residues. In germline, CDR1 is MNHNS, CDR2 SASEGT. In nucleotides, the CDR3 is TGTGCCAGCAGTGAGGACAGGGGCGCGACCCAGTACTTC. Protein sequence: CASSEDRGATQYF.

The chain carries TRBV29-1 and TRBJ1-5, with TRBD1 matching over 7 bases. Trimming cost V 4 bases and J 7 bases; bases outside gene matches: 4. The CDR3 loop spans 12 amino acids. CDR1 and CDR2 (germline): SQVTM, ANQGSEA. This CDR3 is CSVGQGGQPQHF. CDR3 in DNA: TGCAGCGTTGGACAGGGAGGACAGCCCCAGCATTTT.

The rearrangement links TRBV14 to TRBJ2-1; 9 bases are shared with TRBD2. V shed 4 bases, J shed 4 bases, and the junction held 5 bases outside the gene matches. Germline values: CDR1 SGHDN, CDR2 FVKESK. This CDR3 has 15 residues. The CDR3 sequence is CASSPQRGAYNEQFF. Here the CDR3 DNA reads TGTGCCAGCAGCCCCCAGCGGGGGGCTTACAATGAGCAGTTCTTC.

This chain connects TRBV18 to TRBJ1-5; D unresolved. The CDR3 contains 14 residues. V lost 1 base and J 0 bases, leaving 4 bases between the germline ends. From germline, CDR1 is KGHSH and CDR2 LQKENI. The CDR3 reads CASSPQNSNQPQHF. The CDR3 region has the DNA TGTGCCAGCTCACCACAGAATAGCAATCAGCCCCAGCATTTT.

The CDR3 here is CASSVGDRVWTEAFF. In DNA, the CDR3 is TGTGCCAGCAGCGTCGGCGACAGGGTTTGGACTGAAGCTTTCTTT. The rearrangement uses TRBV7-9 and TRBJ1-1; 7 nucleotides align to TRBD1. The germline V gene encodes CDR1 SEHNR and CDR2 FQNEAQ (reference sequence). The CDR3 extends over 15 amino acids. The V and J ends lost 5 bases and 5 bases, in that order; junction bases with no gene match: 11. The whole variable domain, remainder taken from reference TRBV7-9 and TRBJ1-1, is DTGVSQNPRHKITKRGQNVTFRCDPISEHNRLYWYRQTLGQGPEFLTYFQNEAQLEKSRLLSDRFSAERPKGSFSTLEIQRTEQGDSAMYLCASSVGDRVWTEAFFGQGTRLTVV.

V usage is TRBV19 and J usage is TRBJ2-5, with 7 positions matching TRBD2. The trim removed 6 bases at V and 4 bases at J, leaving 11 bases unmatched. Per germline, CDR1 LNHDA and CDR2 SQIVND (reference sequence). This CDR3 spans 15 amino acids. The CDR3 sequence: CASSFAGEEGETQYF. CDR3 in DNA: TGTGCCAGTAGCTTCGCGGGGGAGGAGGGAGAGACCCAGTACTTC. The whole variable domain, remainder taken from reference TRBV19 and TRBJ2-5, is DGGITQSPKYLFRKEGQNVTLSCEQNLNHDAMYWYRQDPGQGLRLIYYSQIVNDFQKGDIAEGYSVSREKKESFPLTVTSAQKNPTAFYLCASSFAGEEGETQYFGPGTRLLVL.

The V gene is TRBV7-8, the J gene TRBJ1-1; D perhaps matches TRBD1 (6 bases). Germline CDR1 is SGHVS and CDR2 is FQNEAQ. This CDR3 has 14 residues. Trimming stripped 5 bases from V and 0 bases from J, with 10 bases between. The CDR3, as DNA: TGTGCCAGCAGCGCCGGACAGTTGAACACTGAAGCTTTCTTT. Amino acids: CASSAGQLNTEAFF.

This chain connects TRBV11-2 to TRBJ2-5, with TRBD2 matching over 7 bases. The CDR3 loop spans 15 amino acids. Germline V gene sequence: CDR1 SGHAT, CDR2 FQNNGV. After removal of 6 bases from V and 7 bases from J, the junction contained 14 bases not matched to a gene. The CDR3 is CASSRLTGTTRTQYF. The CDR3 region has the DNA TGTGCCAGCAGTCGCCTAACCGGGACTACAAGGACCCAGTACTTC.

V gene TRBV30 combines with J gene TRBJ2-6; perhaps TRBD1 as D (6 bases). In germline, CDR1 is GTSNPN, CDR2 SVGIG (reference sequence). Trimming removed 4 bases from V and 0 bases from J, with 16 bases in between. The CDR3 contains 17 residues. This CDR3 reads CAWTLPGASSGANVLTF. The CDR3 DNA reads as TGTGCCTGGACCCTCCCAGGGGCCAGCTCTGGGGCCAACGTCCTGACTTTC.

The genes are TRBV27 and TRBJ1-4; TRBD1 matches 8 bases. This CDR3 comprises 15 residues. Germline V CDR1 and CDR2: MNHEY, SMNVEV (reference sequence). The V segment lost 2 bases and the J segment 8 bases; nucleotides outside the gene matches: 7. The CDR3 DNA reads as TGTGCCAGCAGTTTAAGGACAGGGAGATGGGAAAAACTGTTTTTT. It encodes CASSLRTGRWEKLFF.

The chain is built from TRBV7-2 and TRBJ2-7; D ambiguous. V shed 7 bases and J shed 0 bases, with 13 bases lying between them. This CDR3 is built from 14 residues. Germline V gene sequence: CDR1 SGHTA, CDR2 FQGNSA. The CDR3: CASIPDRSSYEQYF. CDR3 in DNA: TGTGCCAGCATCCCTGACCGTAGCTCCTACGAGCAGTACTTC.

This rearrangement joins TRBV18 to TRBJ2-1; 9 positions match TRBD1. CDR1 KGHSH and CDR2 LQKENI come from the germline V gene. The CDR3 extends over 18 amino acids. V trimming: 5 bases; J trimming: 4 bases; junction bases outside the gene matches: 15. The DNA for the CDR3 is TGTGCCAGCTCAACAGACCAACCCGGGACAGGGACATACAATGAGCAGTTCTTC. It yields the protein CASSTDQPGTGTYNEQFF.

This clone is a singleton in its sample. V gene TRBV4-2 combines with J gene TRBJ2-5; TRBD2 aligns across 7 bases. V gave up 2 bases and J gave up 5 bases; unmatched junction bases: 14. Germline CDR1 reads LGHNA; CDR2 reads YNFKEQ. CDR3 length equals 17 residues. CDR3 in DNA: TGTGCCAGCAGCCAAACCGTAGGCGGGAGCCCCGGGGAGACCCAGTACTTC. Translating it yields CASSQTVGGSPGETQYF.

The count of this clone is one. The chain is built from TRBV7-9 and TRBJ1-1, with unresolved D. The germline gives CDR1 SEHNR, CDR2 FQNEAQ (reference sequence). V lost 1 base and J 10 bases, leaving 10 bases between the germline ends. The CDR3 runs 12 residues. CDR3 coding DNA: TGTGCCAGCAGCTTAGTCGGGTTAGGAGCTTTCTTT. Its translation is CASSLVGLGAFF.

J is TRBJ2-1 and V is TRBV4-3; D gene ambiguous. Trimming stripped 0 bases from V and 7 bases from J, with 7 bases between. The CDR3 spans 13 residues. CDR1 and CDR2 from the germline V gene are LGHNA and YSLEER. CDR3 sequence: CASSQELGNEQFF. The CDR3 region has the DNA TGCGCCAGCAGCCAAGAGTTGGGTAATGAGCAGTTCTTC.

V gene TRBV5-1 combines with J gene TRBJ2-2; D possibly corresponds to TRBD1 (5 bases). The length of the CDR3 is 16 residues. Germline CDR1 reads SGHRS; CDR2 reads YFSETQ. Trimming shortened V by 3 bases and J by 7 bases, and 19 bases separated the two germline ends. CDR3 residues: CASSSTPGFDGGELFF. DNA of the CDR3: TGCGCCAGCAGCTCCACCCCAGGGTTTGACGGCGGGGAGCTGTTTTTT.

The J gene is TRBJ2-2, the V gene TRBV11-3; TRBD1 matches 11 bases. Germline V lookup: CDR1 SGHNT, CDR2 YENEEA. The junction had 12 bases not matched to a gene; V was cut back by 7 bases and J by 5 bases. The CDR3 covers 17 residues. The CDR3 DNA is TGTGCCAGCACCAAAATCTCCGGGACAGGGGGTACCGGGGAGCTGTTTTTT. It encodes CASTKISGTGGTGELFF. The variable domain in full, with the rest retrieved from reference TRBV11-3 and TRBJ2-2, is EAGVVQSPRYKIIEKKQPVAFWCNPISGHNTLYWYLQNLGQGPELLIRYENEEAVDDSQLPKDRFSAERLKGVDSTLKIQPAELGDSAVYLCASTKISGTGGTGELFFGEGSRLTVL.

The chain recombines TRBV6-5 with TRBJ1-1, with 8 nucleotides matching TRBD1. In germline, CDR1 is MNHEY, CDR2 SVGAGI. CDR3 length: 15 amino acids. The V gene end was trimmed by 3 bases and the J gene end by 5 bases; junction bases not matched to a gene: 8. In nucleotides, the CDR3 is TGTGCCAGCAGTTATTCGGACAGGGCCGGAACTGAAGCTTTCTTT. This sequence encodes CASSYSDRAGTEAFF.